Listed below are T cell receptor beta chains from one sample, sequenced in a study of T cell clones after liver transplantation. Antigen specificity for these receptors is unknown. Clones were sequenced by immunoSEQ multiplex PCR, and TCRdb holds only the in-frame ones, with some missing. The table records around 5,600 clones, approximately 29% of them present only once. The sample taken for sequencing was CD4+ T cells from cultured PBMCs. These receptors were collected from a human patient who received a liver transplant. The graft donor may have contributed some T cells. Both conserved end residues are part of each CDR3. Fields, in order: V gene, J gene, CDR3 protein.

V: TRBV7-2
J: TRBJ1-2
CDR3: CASSPTTGGYGYTF

V: TRBV5-4
J: TRBJ2-3
CDR3: CASTRDRGTDTQYF

V: TRBV2
J: TRBJ2-7
CDR3: CASRRDQTETYEQYF

V: TRBV5-4
J: TRBJ2-4
CDR3: CASSPPGAQAKNIQYF

V: TRBV27
J: TRBJ2-1
CDR3: CASSILTSGQDNEQFF

V: TRBV5-1
J: TRBJ2-1
CDR3: CASSFAGGPYNEQFF

V: TRBV9
J: TRBJ1-1
CDR3: CASSGDLNTEAFF

V: TRBV5-6
J: TRBJ1-2
CDR3: CASSLWGYGYTF

V: TRBV5-6
J: TRBJ2-5
CDR3: CASSHADLQETQYF

V: TRBV5-4
J: TRBJ2-7
CDR3: CASSQEPGSEQYF

V: TRBV28
J: TRBJ1-1
CDR3: CASSPLGTEAFF

V: TRBV5-1
J: TRBJ2-2
CDR3: CASRLAGNTGELFF

V: TRBV11-2
J: TRBJ1-6
CDR3: CASSSRQGWSPLHF

V: TRBV10-3
J: TRBJ2-2
CDR3: CAIKQGANTGELFF

V: TRBV28
J: TRBJ2-5
CDR3: CASSLGKGGRGETQYF

V: TRBV6-5
J: TRBJ2-7
CDR3: CASSSNPGLVYEQYF

V: TRBV7-2
J: TRBJ2-2
CDR3: CASSPTSSLAGELFF

V: TRBV5-5
J: TRBJ1-4
CDR3: CASSYQGGSEKLFF

V: TRBV6-5
J: TRBJ1-2
CDR3: CASSYSTAYGYTF

V: TRBV2
J: TRBJ1-1
CDR3: CASSRDRANWSEAFF

V: TRBV5-1
J: TRBJ2-7
CDR3: CASSLGAGILARSYEQYF

V: TRBV5-1
J: TRBJ1-1
CDR3: CASSFFSPTVNTEAFF

V: TRBV2
J: TRBJ2-1
CDR3: CASSGGGSSYNEQFF

V: TRBV5-6
J: TRBJ2-3
CDR3: CASSPIHGQGASDTQYF

V: TRBV5-1
J: TRBJ1-1
CDR3: CASSLVVGGDTEAFF

V: TRBV2
J: TRBJ1-4
CDR3: CASSPSVMGEKLFF

V: TRBV5-1
J: TRBJ1-2
CDR3: CASSLLDRTANYGYTF

V: TRBV2
J: TRBJ1-1
CDR3: CASSEPARANTEAFF

V: TRBV6-6
J: TRBJ1-2
CDR3: CASSIGNGYTF

V: TRBV7-9
J: TRBJ2-5
CDR3: CASSLSPKETQYF

V: TRBV28
J: TRBJ2-1
CDR3: CASSPSNEQFF

V: TRBV2
J: TRBJ1-2
CDR3: CASSLRTDYGYTF

V: TRBV28
J: TRBJ2-4
CDR3: CASSLWGRQEGNIQYF

V: TRBV5-1
J: TRBJ2-2
CDR3: CASSLGGGLNTGELFF

V: TRBV28
J: TRBJ2-7
CDR3: CASSPYRIWGGKSYEQYF

V: TRBV7-2
J: TRBJ2-2
CDR3: CASSSRIAGGTGELFF

V: TRBV5-1
J: TRBJ1-1
CDR3: CASSFQGEATEAFF

V: TRBV5-1
J: TRBJ2-7
CDR3: CASRPSPPLYEQYF

V: TRBV9
J: TRBJ2-1
CDR3: CASSVGQVASYNEQFF

V: TRBV11-1
J: TRBJ1-2
CDR3: CASSWSSYGYTF

V: TRBV15
J: TRBJ2-1
CDR3: CATSGFFGTSGLDEQFF

V: TRBV5-6
J: TRBJ2-7
CDR3: CASSSQVPYEQYF

V: TRBV28
J: TRBJ2-3
CDR3: CASSLRDTQYF

V: TRBV19
J: TRBJ1-2
CDR3: CASSVRATGGGYTF

V: TRBV11-3
J: TRBJ2-3
CDR3: CASSLMGGPSDTQYF

V: TRBV7-6
J: TRBJ1-6
CDR3: CASSPMSGTGGSSPLHF